The 17 T cell receptor beta chains below come from one sample, sequenced in a study of cytomegalovirus exposure and HLA in healthy donors. PCR used 60 Vbeta primers and 13 Jbeta primers. Profiling relied on immunoSEQ multiplex PCR, and the TCRdb table lists in-frame clones only, not all of them. This sample's table has roughly 74,000 clones. What was sequenced was PBMCs. The receptors stem from a female donor in good health and CMV-seropositive.

The V and J genes are TRBV2 and TRBJ1-1; D ambiguous. Between the trimmed V and J ends, which lost 7 bases and 1 base, there was a span of 7 bases. CDR1 is SNHLY, CDR2 FYNNEI, per germline. CDR3 length equals 12 residues. As DNA, the CDR3 is TGTGCCAGCACCGAGCCGAACACTGAAGCTTTCTTT. Translated: CASTEPNTEAFF.

This chain connects TRBV18 to TRBJ2-2; a weak D match, TRBD2 (6 bases). With 3 bases removed from V and 5 bases from J, the gap between germline ends came to 16 bases. CDR1 is KGHSH and CDR2 is LQKENI in the germline V gene. The CDR3 covers 16 residues. For the CDR3, the DNA is TGTGCCAGCTCACCCCAGTACGGGGGAAAGACCGGGGAGCTGTTTTTT. Translated, it gives CASSPQYGGKTGELFF.

The genes are TRBV5-4 and TRBJ1-2, with TRBD1 matching 8 bases. Germline V lookup: CDR1 SGHNT, CDR2 YYREEE (reference sequence). The CDR3 has 14 amino acids. V shed 5 bases and J 1 base; nucleotides not matched to a gene: 4. As DNA, the CDR3 is TGTGCCAGCAGAAAAACAGGGGGTAACTATGGCTACACCTTC. Protein product: CASRKTGGNYGYTF.

The DNA for the CDR3 is TGTGCCAGCAGCCCTACAGGTCTGGGGAACACTGAAGCTTTCTTT. This encodes CASSPTGLGNTEAFF. This chain joins TRBV7-8 and TRBJ1-1; weak D call: TRBD1 (5 bases). There are 15 residues in the CDR3. With 5 bases removed from V and 1 base from J, the gap between germline ends came to 14 bases. Germline V gives CDR1 SGHVS, CDR2 FQNEAQ.

This chain connects TRBV7-6 to TRBJ1-5; the D gene is possibly TRBD1 (5 bases). The CDR3 loop spans 19 amino acids. V gave up 0 bases and J gave up 0 bases, with 18 bases separating them. The germline V gene has CDR1 SGHVS and CDR2 FNYEAQ. The CDR3 reads CASSLAAPDRTHSNQPQHF. Written as DNA, the CDR3 is TGTGCCAGCAGCTTAGCGGCCCCAGACAGAACTCATAGCAATCAGCCCCAGCATTTT.

The J gene is TRBJ2-7, the V gene TRBV5-1; D may be TRBD1 (6 bases). The V end lost 0 bases, the J end lost 3 bases, and 13 bases lay between the germline ends. The germline V gene encodes CDR1 SGHRS and CDR2 YFSETQ. The CDR3 has 15 residues. The CDR3: CASSLGHRDLYEQYF. The CDR3, as DNA: TGCGCCAGCAGCTTGGGTCACAGGGATCTCTACGAGCAGTACTTC. The variable domain in full, with the rest retrieved from reference TRBV5-1 and TRBJ2-7, is KAGVTQTPRYLIKTRGQQVTLSCSPISGHRSVSWYQQTPGQGLQFLFEYFSETQRNKGNFPGRFSGRQFSNSRSEMNVSTLELGDSALYLCASSLGHRDLYEQYFGPGTRLTVT.

This chain uses TRBV7-6 with TRBJ2-3; 7 bases align to TRBD1. CDR3 length: 14 residues. Germline loops: CDR1 SGHVS, CDR2 FNYEAQ. The V and J ends lost 5 bases and 4 bases, in that order; junction bases with no gene match: 6. DNA of the CDR3: TGTGCCAGCAGCGTTACAGGGGTCGCAGATACGCAGTATTTT. It specifies CASSVTGVADTQYF.

The gene calls are TRBV10-2 and TRBJ2-7; 9 bases map to TRBD2. CDR1 and CDR2 (germline): WSHSY, SAAADI. The V and J ends lost 3 bases and 4 bases, in that order; junction bases with no gene match: 7. The CDR3 consists of 15 residues. CDR3 in DNA: TGCGCCAGCAGTGATCGCGGGGGGGTGGGTTACGAGCAGTACTTC. Amino acids: CASSDRGGVGYEQYF.

The genes are TRBV6-6 and TRBJ2-1; 12 nucleotides line up with TRBD1. Losses at the gene ends were 0 bases for V and 8 bases for J; bases not matched to a gene: 5. The CDR3 consists of 16 residues. CDR1 and CDR2 (germline): MNHNY, SVGAGI (reference sequence). CDR3 sequence (DNA): TGTGCCAGCAGTTACTCGAGGGACAGGGGGCGAGATGAGCAGTTCTTC. It translates to CASSYSRDRGRDEQFF.

V is TRBV18 and J is TRBJ2-5; D possibly corresponds to TRBD1 (6 bases). CDR1 is KGHSH, CDR2 LQKENI, per germline. The CDR3 consists of 13 residues. V dropped 2 bases and J dropped 3 bases, with 7 bases sitting between them. This chain's CDR3 is CASSPGQKETQYF. DNA for the CDR3: TGTGCCAGCTCACCAGGACAGAAAGAGACCCAGTACTTC.

This chain uses TRBV9 with TRBJ2-2; unclear D gene. V was trimmed by 0 bases and J by 4 bases, leaving 4 bases between them. The CDR3 spans 13 residues. Per germline, CDR1 SGDLS and CDR2 YYNGEE. The CDR3 sequence: CASSVDLTGELFF. CDR3 in DNA: TGTGCCAGCAGCGTAGATCTCACCGGGGAGCTGTTTTTT. The full variable domain, with the rest looked up from reference TRBV9 and TRBJ2-2, is DSGVTQTPKHLITATGQRVTLRCSPRSGDLSVYWYQQSLDQGLQFLIQYYNGEERAKGNILERFSAQQFPDLHSELNLSSLELGDSALYFCASSVDLTGELFFGEGSRLTVL.

The chain combines TRBV6-1 with TRBJ1-2; TRBD1 aligns across 7 bases. V lost 5 bases and J lost 7; bases outside the gene matches: 10. CDR1 MNHNS and CDR2 SASEGT come from the germline V gene. The CDR3 is 14 amino acids. DNA of the CDR3: TGTGCCAGCAGTCAAGACAGGGCTCAATCTGGCTACACCTTC. Translating gives CASSQDRAQSGYTF.

This chain links TRBV5-1 with TRBJ2-7; 9 bases are a match to TRBD2. The V gene's germline CDR1 is SGHRS and CDR2 YFSETQ. V lost 4 bases and J lost 4; bases outside the gene matches: 6. CDR3 size: 14 residues. The CDR3 protein is CASSHSGSSYEQYF. The CDR3, as DNA: TGCGCCAGCAGCCATAGCGGGAGTTCGTACGAGCAGTACTTC.

The CDR3 DNA reads TGCGCCAGCAGCTTGGGAGGGGCTAGCGGTCCTTCCGGGGAGACCCAGTACTTC. Its protein product is CASSLGGASGPSGETQYF. J is TRBJ2-5 and V is TRBV5-1, with 7 positions matching TRBD2. The ends lost 0 bases at V and 5 bases at J; junction bases unmatched: 16. The CDR3 totals 18 residues. Per germline, CDR1 SGHRS and CDR2 YFSETQ.

This rearrangement joins TRBV5-1 to TRBJ1-3; 9 bases map to TRBD1. The V gene's germline CDR1 is SGHRS and CDR2 YFSETQ. The CDR3 is 15 amino acids. Trimming at V came to 4 bases and at J to 4 bases, leaving 6 bases not matched to a gene. In nucleotides, the CDR3 is TGCGCCAGCAGCAAGGGGACAGGGCCCGGAAACACCATATATTTT. This codes for CASSKGTGPGNTIYF. Full variable domain (outside the CDR3, taken from reference TRBV5-1 and TRBJ1-3): KAGVTQTPRYLIKTRGQQVTLSCSPISGHRSVSWYQQTPGQGLQFLFEYFSETQRNKGNFPGRFSGRQFSNSRSEMNVSTLELGDSALYLCASSKGTGPGNTIYFGEGSWLTVV.

V is TRBV15 and J is TRBJ1-6; D unresolved. Germline V gives CDR1 LNHNV, CDR2 YYDKDF (reference sequence). V was clipped by 5 bases and J by 0 bases, with 8 bases between them. This CDR3 is 15 amino acids long. CDR3 residues: CATSRSSSYNSPLHF. The CDR3 nucleotides are TGTGCCACCAGCCGTTCGAGCTCCTATAATTCACCCCTCCACTTT.

For this clone: Other DNA sequences in the sample encode the same CDR3. This chain uses TRBV18 with TRBJ2-5; perhaps TRBD1 as D (6 bases). This CDR3 contains 13 residues. Between the trimmed V and J ends, which lost 2 bases and 2 bases, there was a span of 6 bases. Germline CDR1 reads KGHSH; CDR2 reads LQKENI. This CDR3 is CASSPGQQETQYF. The CDR3 DNA reads as TGTGCCAGCTCACCAGGACAGCAAGAGACCCAGTACTTC.